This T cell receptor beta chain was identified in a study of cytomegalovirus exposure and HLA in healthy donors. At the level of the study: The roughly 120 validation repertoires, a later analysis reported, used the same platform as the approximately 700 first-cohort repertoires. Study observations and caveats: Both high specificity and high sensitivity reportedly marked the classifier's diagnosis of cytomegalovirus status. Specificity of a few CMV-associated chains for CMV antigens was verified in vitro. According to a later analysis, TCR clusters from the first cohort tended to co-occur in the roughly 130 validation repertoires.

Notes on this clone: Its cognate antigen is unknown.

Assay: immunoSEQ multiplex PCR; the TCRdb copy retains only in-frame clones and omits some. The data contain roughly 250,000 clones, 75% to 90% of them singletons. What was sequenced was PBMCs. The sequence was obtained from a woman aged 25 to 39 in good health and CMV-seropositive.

Written as DNA, the CDR3 is TGTGCCAGCAGCTTATTCCTAGCGGGGGACGAGCAGTACTTC. This sequence encodes CASSLFLAGDEQYF. The chain uses TRBV7-2 and TRBJ2-7, with 10 nucleotides matching TRBD2. Germline-derived CDR1 and CDR2 are SGHTA and FQGNSA. The CDR3 extends over 14 amino acids. V was pared by 2 bases and J by 5 bases, with 3 bases of the junction left unmatched.